The sequence of this T cell receptor (beta chain) was determined in a study of blood T cell repertoires in COVID-19. Study details: The United States, Italy and Spain provided the acute and convalescent COVID-19 samples. T cells, B-cell-depleted T cells, or PBMCs supplied cDNA or gDNA.

While infection was still active, Seattle patients were enrolled and then followed longitudinally. The assay was immunoSEQ multiplex PCR, and TCRdb's table has in-frame clones only and misses some. The sample includes more than 250,000 clones, more than 70% of them seen just once. This CDR3 contains 14 residues. With 2 bases removed from V and 4 bases from J, the gap between germline ends came to 9 bases. Per the germline V gene, CDR1 is MNHEY and CDR2 is SMNVEV (reference sequence). The sequence came from a woman aged 25 to 45 with COVID-19, enrolled during active disease. The genes are TRBV27 and TRBJ2-1; no clear D gene. Sequenced input: peripheral blood. The CDR3 bases are TGTGCCAGCAGTTTACCGGGTCAGTACAATGAGCAGTTCTTC. Protein sequence: CASSLPGQYNEQFF.